This T cell receptor beta chain was retrieved from a study of blood T cell repertoires in COVID-19. Study context: From the United States, Italy and Spain came samples of acute and convalescent COVID-19.

As handled by the study authors: It was from reference gene primer amplification that nucleated cell counts were estimated. Method: immunoSEQ multiplex PCR; TCRdb's copy keeps in-frame clones and lacks some. That table supplies the V and J calls and clone size; D and trimming were determined from the DNA. The sample consists of fewer than 250,000 clones, roughly 80% of them appearing once. Germline CDR1 and CDR2: SGHRS and YFSETQ. This CDR3 region has 15 residues. Unmatched junction bases numbered 7, after V lost 3 bases and J lost 5 bases. Input material: peripheral blood. This chain joins TRBV5-1 and TRBJ1-4, with TRBD1 identical over 7 bases. The receptor was isolated from a woman older than 75 with COVID-19, enrolled during active disease. The CDR3 is CASSSTGAPNEKLFF. The CDR3 coding sequence is TGCGCCAGCAGCTCTACAGGGGCCCCGAATGAAAAACTGTTTTTT.